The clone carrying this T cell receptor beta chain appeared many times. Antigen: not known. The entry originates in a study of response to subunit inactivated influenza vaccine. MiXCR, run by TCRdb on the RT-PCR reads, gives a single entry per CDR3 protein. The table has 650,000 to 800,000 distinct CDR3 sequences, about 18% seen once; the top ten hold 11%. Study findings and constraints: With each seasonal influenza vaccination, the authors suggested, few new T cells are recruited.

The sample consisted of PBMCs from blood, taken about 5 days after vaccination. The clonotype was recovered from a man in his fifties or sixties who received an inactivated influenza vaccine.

CDR3 nucleotides: TGCGCCAGCAGCTTGGGAGACGGCTACGAGCAGTACTTC. It is translated as CASSLGDGYEQYF. The chain employs TRBV5-1 and TRBJ2-7; no reliable D call. In germline, CDR1 is SGHRS, CDR2 YFSETQ. This CDR3 region has 13 residues. Trimming stripped 0 bases from V and 3 bases from J, with 7 bases between.